This T cell receptor beta chain was found in a study of molecular identifiers for immune sequencing clone quantification. MiXCR, applied by TCRdb to the PCR reads, yields one record per CDR3 protein. The sample carries tens of thousands of distinct CDR3 sequences, roughly 24% recorded once. Germline loops: CDR1 MNHNY, CDR2 SVGAGI (reference sequence). V lost 3 bases, J lost 5 bases, and 7 bases stayed unmatched. The CDR3 runs 15 residues. Only a few counts were recorded for this clonotype. Input material: naive CD8+ T cells from blood, with Jurkat cell RNA spiked in. Regarding subset: FACS-sorted CD8+CD4-CCR7+CD45RA+ naive T cells. The sequence came from a human donor in good health. Some libraries in this study had Jurkat cell RNA spiked in. The chain recombines TRBV6-6 with TRBJ2-5, with 9 positions matching TRBD2. The CDR3 nucleotides read TGTGCCAGCAGTTATGGGCGGGGGGGTGGTGAGACCCAGTACTTC. It translates to CASSYGRGGGETQYF.